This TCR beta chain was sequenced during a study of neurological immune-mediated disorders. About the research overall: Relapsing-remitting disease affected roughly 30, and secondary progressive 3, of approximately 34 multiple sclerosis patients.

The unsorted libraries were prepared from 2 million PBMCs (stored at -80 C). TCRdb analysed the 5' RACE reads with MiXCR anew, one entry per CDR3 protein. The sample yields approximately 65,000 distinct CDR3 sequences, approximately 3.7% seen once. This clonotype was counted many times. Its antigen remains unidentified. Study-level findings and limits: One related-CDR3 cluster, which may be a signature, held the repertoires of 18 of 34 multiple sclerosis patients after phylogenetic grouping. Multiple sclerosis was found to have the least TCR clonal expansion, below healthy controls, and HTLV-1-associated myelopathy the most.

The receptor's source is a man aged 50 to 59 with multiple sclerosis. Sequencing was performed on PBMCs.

The CDR3 DNA follows: TGTGCCAGCAGCGATCTACTGGGACGAAGCAATCAGCCCCAGCATTTT. Translating it yields CASSDLLGRSNQPQHF. The chain uses TRBV7-8 and TRBJ1-5; D possibly corresponds to TRBD1 (5 bases). With 5 bases removed from V and 1 base from J, the gap between germline ends came to 15 bases. CDR1 is SGHVS, CDR2 FQNEAQ, per germline. This CDR3 spans 16 amino acids. Full variable domain (missing parts from reference TRBV7-8 and TRBJ1-5): GAGVSQSPRYKVAKRGQDVALRCDPISGHVSLFWYQQALGQGPEFLTYFQNEAQLDKSGLPSDRFFAERPEGSVSTLKIQRTQQEDSAVYLCASSDLLGRSNQPQHFGDGTRLSIL.